This T cell receptor (beta chain) was sequenced in a study of blood T cell repertoires in COVID-19. As for the study in general: PBMCs, B-cell-depleted T cells, or T cells provided the cDNA or gDNA that made up the material.

Per the authors' pipeline: Reference gene primer amplification in the assay estimated nucleated cell counts. Measured with immunoSEQ multiplex PCR; TCRdb has only the in-frame clones, and not every one. V and J calls and clone size follow that table, whereas D and trimming were derived from the DNA. This sample has more than 80,000 clones, with 80% found just once. CDR1 and CDR2 (germline): MDHEN, SYDVKM. The V and J ends lost 4 bases and 0 bases, in that order; junction bases with no gene match: 4. The CDR3 extends over 15 amino acids. The sequence was obtained from a human donor in a cohort sampled during active COVID-19. The source material was peripheral blood. The gene calls are TRBV28 and TRBJ2-3; TRBD2 aligns across 7 bases. The CDR3 protein is CASSSLADSTDTQYF. The CDR3 DNA sequence: TGTGCCAGCAGTTCGCTAGCGGACAGCACAGATACGCAGTATTTT.